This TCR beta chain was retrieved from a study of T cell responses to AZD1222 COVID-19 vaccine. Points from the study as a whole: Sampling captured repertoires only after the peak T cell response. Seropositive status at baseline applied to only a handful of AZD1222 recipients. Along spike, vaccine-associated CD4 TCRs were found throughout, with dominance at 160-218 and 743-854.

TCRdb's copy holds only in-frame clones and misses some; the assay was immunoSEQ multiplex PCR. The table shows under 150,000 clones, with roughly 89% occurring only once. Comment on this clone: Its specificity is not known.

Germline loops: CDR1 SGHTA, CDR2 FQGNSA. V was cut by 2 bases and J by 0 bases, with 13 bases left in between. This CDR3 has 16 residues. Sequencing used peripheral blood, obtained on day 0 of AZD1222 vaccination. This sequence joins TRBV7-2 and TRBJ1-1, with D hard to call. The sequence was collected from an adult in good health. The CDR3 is CASSLSWGVVNTEAFF. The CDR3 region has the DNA TGTGCCAGCAGCTTAAGTTGGGGAGTAGTGAACACTGAAGCTTTCTTT.